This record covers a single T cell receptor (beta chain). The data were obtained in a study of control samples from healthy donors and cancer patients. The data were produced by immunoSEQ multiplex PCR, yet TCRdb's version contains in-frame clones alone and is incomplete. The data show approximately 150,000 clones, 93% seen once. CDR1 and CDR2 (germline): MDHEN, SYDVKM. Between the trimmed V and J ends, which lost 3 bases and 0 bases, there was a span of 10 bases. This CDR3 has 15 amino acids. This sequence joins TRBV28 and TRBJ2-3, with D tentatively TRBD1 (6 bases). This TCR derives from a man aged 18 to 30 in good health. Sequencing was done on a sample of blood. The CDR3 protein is CASSFAGESTDTQYF. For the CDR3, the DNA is TGTGCCAGCAGTTTCGCAGGGGAGAGCACAGATACGCAGTATTTT.